The 27 T cell receptor beta chains below were found in one sample sequenced in a study of neoadjuvant anti-PD-1 for oral cavity cancer. Time point defined: after neoadjuvant nivolumab, at surgical resection. Sequencing was performed with immunoSEQ multiplex PCR; in TCRdb, only in-frame clones are kept and a portion is missing. The sample gives about 42,000 clones, approximately 80% of which show up once; around 4.4% is in the top ten. The sequences come from PBMCs, collected after nivolumab (anti-PD-1) treatment. The receptors here all came from a person between 40 and 85 years old with oral cavity squamous cell carcinoma.

The J gene is TRBJ1-1, the V gene TRBV6-5; no reliable D call. Trimming shortened V by 1 base and J by 1 base, and 10 bases separated the two germline ends. The V gene's germline CDR1 is MNHEY and CDR2 SVGAGI. The CDR3 is 15 amino acids. Here the CDR3 reads CASSYWSGRNTEAFF. The CDR3 DNA reads as TGTGCCAGCAGTTACTGGTCGGGAAGGAACACTGAAGCTTTCTTT.

The chain has TRBV28 and TRBJ1-5; D call uncertain. From germline, CDR1 is MDHEN and CDR2 SYDVKM. V lost 6 bases and J 2 bases, leaving 8 bases between the germline ends. There are 13 residues in the CDR3. The CDR3 DNA reads TGTGCCAGCAGGAGAGACGGCAATCAGCCCCAGCATTTT. The encoded protein is CASRRDGNQPQHF.

This clone appeared a few times. V is TRBV6-5 and J is TRBJ1-5; D gene ambiguous. Trimming cost V 5 bases and J 0 bases, with 11 bases left between them. This CDR3 has 15 residues. CDR1 and CDR2 (germline): MNHEY, SVGAGI. The CDR3 sequence: CASSAVRGSNQPQHF. In DNA form, the CDR3 reads TGTGCCAGCAGTGCCGTTAGAGGTAGCAATCAGCCCCAGCATTTT.

The V and J genes are TRBV5-1 and TRBJ1-4; possibly TRBD1 for D (6 bases). Germline V gene sequence: CDR1 SGHRS, CDR2 YFSETQ. The CDR3 spans 15 residues. Trimming took off 4 bases at V and 8 bases at J, with 18 bases between the two ends. This CDR3 reads CASSPGTQIGEKLFF. CDR3 coding DNA: TGCGCCAGCAGCCCGGGGACACAGATCGGCGAAAAACTGTTTTTT.

V and J are TRBV2 and TRBJ2-1; unclear D gene. The CDR3 is 12 residues long. The germline V gene encodes CDR1 SNHLY and CDR2 FYNNEI. The V end was cut by 3 bases, the J end by 8 bases, with 8 bases between. The CDR3 loop reads CASSDYSHEQFF. The CDR3 DNA reads as TGTGCCAGCAGTGACTATAGCCATGAGCAGTTCTTC. Full variable domain (rest looked up from reference TRBV2 and TRBJ2-1): EPEVTQTPSHQVTQMGQEVILRCVPISNHLYFYWYRQILGQKVEFLVSFYNNEISEKSEIFDDQFSVERPDGSNFTLKIRSTKLEDSAMYFCASSDYSHEQFFGPGTRLTVL.

The gene calls are TRBV7-2 and TRBJ1-2, with 7 bases identical to TRBD1. The CDR3 is 14 amino acids. Germline CDR1 SGHTA, CDR2 FQGNSA. With V trimmed by 5 bases and J by 9 bases, 12 bases remained unmatched. The CDR3 nucleotides are TGTGCCAGCAGCCAACCAGGACAGGCGGATAGCTACACCTTC. Translated, it gives CASSQPGQADSYTF.

The chain couples TRBV27 to TRBJ1-1; D ambiguous. The germline V gene encodes CDR1 MNHEY and CDR2 SMNVEV (reference sequence). CDR3 length: 14 amino acids. Between the trimmed V and J ends, which lost 4 bases and 3 bases, there was a span of 12 bases. The CDR3 DNA is TGTGCCAGCAGTTCGCCGACGAGGGACACTGAAGCTTTCTTT. This translates into CASSSPTRDTEAFF.

The V call is TRBV14, the J call TRBJ2-1; 7 bases are shared with TRBD2. CDR3 length: 15 residues. Germline CDR1 is SGHDN and CDR2 is FVKESK. V gave up 5 bases and J gave up 4 bases; unmatched junction bases: 8. CDR3 region: CASSSRTSGYNEQFF. CDR3 coding DNA: TGTGCCAGCAGCTCAAGGACTAGTGGGTACAATGAGCAGTTCTTC.

This rearrangement joins TRBV7-6 to TRBJ2-1, with 8 bases lining up with TRBD2. After removal of 4 bases from V and 7 bases from J, the junction contained 3 bases not matched to a gene. Germline loops: CDR1 SGHVS, CDR2 FNYEAQ. CDR3 length: 13 amino acids. CDR3 nucleotides: TGTGCCAGCAGCTCAATAGCGGGAAATGAGCAGTTCTTC. Its protein is CASSSIAGNEQFF.

CDR3: CASSVGAINTEAFF. CDR3 sequence (DNA): TGTGCCAGCAGCGTGGGGGCGATTAACACTGAAGCTTTCTTT. V is TRBV9 and J is TRBJ1-1, with D perhaps matching TRBD1 (6 bases). The germline CDR1 and CDR2 sequences are SGDLS and YYNGEE. The CDR3 has 14 amino acids. The germline V and J ends were trimmed by 2 bases and 2 bases, with 10 bases remaining between them.

V and J are TRBV5-4 and TRBJ2-1; TRBD2 aligns across 9 bases. The CDR3 is 17 amino acids. With 3 bases clipped from V and 10 bases from J, the junction kept 17 bases outside the gene matches. Germline loops: CDR1 SGHNT, CDR2 YYREEE (reference sequence). CDR3 sequence: CASSSPPRGRASGEQFF. The CDR3 nucleotides read TGTGCCAGCAGCTCCCCCCCTCGCGGGAGGGCCTCAGGCGAGCAGTTCTTC. The full variable domain, in which reference TRBV5-4 and TRBJ2-1 provide the parts outside the CDR3, is ETGVTQSPTHLIKTRGQQVTLRCSSQSGHNTVSWYQQALGQGPQFIFQYYREEENGRGNFPPRFSGLQFPNYSSELNVNALELDDSALYLCASSSPPRGRASGEQFFGPGTRLTVL.

This chain links TRBV5-1 with TRBJ2-5; 7 nucleotides match TRBD1. Germline V CDR1 and CDR2: SGHRS, YFSETQ. The CDR3 is 14 amino acids. V was clipped by 5 bases and J by 2 bases; unmatched bases: 6. CDR3: CASRRDSRQETQYF. CDR3 DNA sequence: TGCGCCAGCAGGAGGGACAGTAGGCAAGAGACCCAGTACTTC.

This chain uses TRBV6-4 with TRBJ2-2; D gene unclear. CDR1 is MRHNA, CDR2 SNTAGT, per germline. V shed 6 bases and J shed 2 bases, with 10 bases lying between them. This CDR3 comprises 14 residues. The CDR3 nucleotides are TGTGCCAGCAGCTTTTTCGAAAACACCGGGGAGCTGTTTTTT. It specifies CASSFFENTGELFF.

The chain links TRBV14 to TRBJ2-1; TRBD2 matches at 12 bases. This CDR3 comprises 19 residues. J gave up 6 bases and V 0 bases, and 12 bases lay outside the gene matches. Germline V gives CDR1 SGHDN, CDR2 FVKESK. The CDR3 nucleotides are TGTGCCAGCAGCCAAGATGTATTGACTAGCGGGAGCGTATTCAATGAGCAGTTCTTC. Encoded protein: CASSQDVLTSGSVFNEQFF. Looking up the rest from reference TRBV14 and TRBJ2-1 gives the full variable domain: EAGVTQFPSHSVIEKGQTVTLRCDPISGHDNLYWYRRVMGKEIKFLLHFVKESKQDESGMPNNRFLAERTGGTYSTLKVQPAELEDSGVYFCASSQDVLTSGSVFNEQFFGPGTRLTVL.

This sequence joins TRBV4-2 and TRBJ2-7, with 12 positions matching TRBD2. The CDR3 is 15 residues long. Trimming at V came to 3 bases and at J to 4 bases, leaving 4 bases not matched to a gene. The germline V gene has CDR1 LGHNA and CDR2 YNFKEQ. CDR3 bases: TGTGCCAGCAGCCAGACTAGCGGGAGTATGTACGAGCAGTACTTC. This translates into CASSQTSGSMYEQYF.

The J gene is TRBJ2-3, the V gene TRBV7-9, with no clear D. The V and J ends lost 1 base and 6 bases respectively, with 5 bases between them. The V gene's germline CDR1 is SEHNR and CDR2 FQNEAQ (reference sequence). The CDR3 consists of 12 residues. CDR3 loop: CASSLDRDTQYF. The DNA for the CDR3 is TGTGCCAGCAGCTTAGATAGGGATACGCAGTATTTT.

V is TRBV11-2 and J is TRBJ1-5; D remains ambiguous. The germline V gene encodes CDR1 SGHAT and CDR2 FQNNGV. V was cut by 4 bases and J by 5 bases, with 12 bases left in between. This CDR3 region has 14 residues. The chain's CDR3 is CASSSSPADQPQHF. Here the CDR3 DNA reads TGTGCCAGCAGCTCCTCACCAGCCGATCAGCCCCAGCATTTT.

The chain recombines TRBV7-9 with TRBJ1-1; perhaps TRBD1 as D (5 bases). This CDR3 has 14 amino acids. CDR1 is SEHNR, CDR2 FQNEAQ, per germline (reference sequence). Trimming left V 5 bases short and J 6 bases short, with 16 bases between. CDR3 sequence reads: CASSTSGTASEAFF. CDR3 bases: TGTGCCAGCAGCACATCCGGGACGGCCTCTGAAGCTTTCTTT.

The V gene is TRBV2, the J gene TRBJ1-5; perhaps TRBD1 as D (5 bases). CDR1 and CDR2 (germline): SNHLY, FYNNEI. This CDR3 contains 15 residues. V shed 0 bases and J shed 9 bases, with 15 bases lying between them. CDR3 sequence reads: CASSEAAWGGWPQHF. CDR3 in DNA: TGTGCCAGCAGTGAAGCAGCGTGGGGGGGGTGGCCCCAGCATTTT.

This clone occurred a few times. The genes are TRBV2 and TRBJ2-3; D uncertain. The CDR3 runs to 13 residues. Germline assignment: CDR1 SNHLY and CDR2 FYNNEI. The ends were cut back, 9 bases at V and 6 bases at J, with 16 bases in the middle. CDR3 sequence: CASRLDPRDTQYF. In DNA, the CDR3 is TGTGCCAGTAGACTGGATCCTCGGGATACGCAGTATTTT.

The V gene is TRBV6-5, the J gene TRBJ2-7; 13 nucleotides match TRBD2. Germline V gives CDR1 MNHEY, CDR2 SVGAGI. The CDR3 sequence is 16 residues long. V lost 4 bases to trimming and J lost 2 bases; unmatched junction nucleotides: 5. CDR3 DNA sequence: TGTGCCAGCAGTTTACTAGCGGGAGGGTTGACCTACGAGCAGTACTTC. Encoded protein: CASSLLAGGLTYEQYF.

This clone was seen a single time. The J gene is TRBJ1-1, the V gene TRBV29-1; no firm D call. V lost 7 bases, J lost 2 bases, and 14 bases lay in between. The CDR3 has 13 amino acids. Germline V gene data show CDR1 as SQVTM and CDR2 as ANQGSEA. The CDR3, as DNA: TGCAGCGCCGCCCCGGGAAGTAACACTGAAGCTTTCTTT. This codes for CSAAPGSNTEAFF.

CDR3: CASSAARRPEQPQHF. In nucleotides, the CDR3 is TGTGCCAGCAGCGCCGCTAGGAGACCTGAGCAGCCCCAGCATTTT. This chain links TRBV6-1 with TRBJ1-5; the D is unclear. The CDR3 runs to 15 residues. The germline V gene has CDR1 MNHNS and CDR2 SASEGT. V lost 6 bases and J 7 bases, leaving 19 bases between the germline ends.

The rearrangement joins TRBV14 to TRBJ1-1; 10 bases agree with TRBD1. Germline CDR1 and CDR2: SGHDN and FVKESK. The CDR3 has 15 residues. The junction had 4 bases not matched to a gene; V was cut back by 1 base and J by 5 bases. DNA for the CDR3: TGTGCCAGCAGCCAAGCGAGGACAGGGGGGACTGAAGCTTTCTTT. It specifies CASSQARTGGTEAFF.

The chain links TRBV27 to TRBJ2-7, with 11 positions matching TRBD2. Trimming took 3 bases from V and 2 from J; bases not matched to a gene: 0. This CDR3 spans 14 amino acids. Germline CDR1 MNHEY, CDR2 SMNVEV (reference sequence). Written as DNA, the CDR3 is TGTGCCAGCAGTTTTAGCGGGAGGGCCTACGAGCAGTACTTC. Its translation: CASSFSGRAYEQYF.

The chain couples TRBV5-1 to TRBJ2-2, with 11 nucleotides matching TRBD1. CDR3 length equals 16 residues. The J segment lost 7 bases and the V segment lost 4 bases, leaving 9 bases of the junction unmatched. CDR1 and CDR2 (germline): SGHRS, YFSETQ. This CDR3 is CASSIRTGGVSGELFF. Here the CDR3 DNA reads TGCGCCAGCAGCATCCGGACAGGGGGCGTCAGCGGGGAGCTGTTTTTT.

The chain combines TRBV19 with TRBJ1-2; TRBD1 matches at 10 bases. Germline V gives CDR1 LNHDA, CDR2 SQIVND (reference sequence). The CDR3 runs 14 residues. J gave up 4 bases and V 5 bases, and 4 bases lay outside the gene matches. The DNA of the CDR3 is TGTGCCAGTAGTCCGAGGGACAGGGGCTATGGCTACACCTTC. This encodes CASSPRDRGYGYTF.